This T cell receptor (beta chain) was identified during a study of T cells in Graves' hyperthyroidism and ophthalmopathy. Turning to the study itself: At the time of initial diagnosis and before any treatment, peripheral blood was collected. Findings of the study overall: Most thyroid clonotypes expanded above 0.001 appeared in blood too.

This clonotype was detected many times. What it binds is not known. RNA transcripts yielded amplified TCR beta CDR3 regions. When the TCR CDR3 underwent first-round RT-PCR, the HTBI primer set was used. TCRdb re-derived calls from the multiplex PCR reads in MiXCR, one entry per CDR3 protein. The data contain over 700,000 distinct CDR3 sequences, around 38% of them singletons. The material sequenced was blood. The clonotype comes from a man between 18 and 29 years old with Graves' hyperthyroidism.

CDR3 residues: CATSDPRRGPKETQYF. The CDR3 coding sequence is TGTGCCACCAGTGACCCTCGAAGAGGACCAAAAGAGACCCAGTACTTC. The V gene is TRBV24-1, the J gene TRBJ2-5; D gene ambiguous. There are 16 residues in the CDR3. Germline V gene lookup returns CDR1 KGHDR and CDR2 SFDVKD. Trimming cost V 4 bases and J 3 bases, with 17 bases left between them.